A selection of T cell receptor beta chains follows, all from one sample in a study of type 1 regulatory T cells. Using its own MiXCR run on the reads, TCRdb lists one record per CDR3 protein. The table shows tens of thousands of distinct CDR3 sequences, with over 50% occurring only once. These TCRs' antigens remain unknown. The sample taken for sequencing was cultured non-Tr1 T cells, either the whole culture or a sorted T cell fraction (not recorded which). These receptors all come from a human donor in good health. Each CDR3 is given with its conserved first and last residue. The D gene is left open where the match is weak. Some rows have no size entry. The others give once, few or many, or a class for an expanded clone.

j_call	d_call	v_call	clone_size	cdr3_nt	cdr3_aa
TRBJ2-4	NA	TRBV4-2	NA	TGTGCCAGCAGCCAAGATCGGGGAACCAAAAACATTCAGTACTTC	CASSQDRGTKNIQYF
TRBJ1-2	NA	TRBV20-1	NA	TGCGGTTGCCCCATAGGGAACTATGGCTACACCTTC	CGCPIGNYGYTF
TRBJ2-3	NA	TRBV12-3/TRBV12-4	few	TGTGCCAGCAGTGTTGACAGAGATACGCAGTATTTT	CASSVDRDTQYF
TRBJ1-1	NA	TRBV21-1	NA	TGTGCCAGCAGCAAACAGCTGTTCAGTGAAGCTTTCTTT	CASSKQLFSEAFF
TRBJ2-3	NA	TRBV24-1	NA	TGTGCCACCAGTGATGATGATAGAGTGACAGATACGCAGTATTTT	CATSDDDRVTDTQYF
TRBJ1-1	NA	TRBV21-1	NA	TGTGCCGACGACTGGGGTGGGAACACTGAAGCTTTCTTT	CADDWGGNTEAFF
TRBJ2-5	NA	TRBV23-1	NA	TGCGCCAGCGCCTCGACGGGAAACGAGACCCAGTACTTC	CASASTGNETQYF
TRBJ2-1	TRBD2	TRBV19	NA	TGTGCCAGTAGTATGACTAGCGGTTACTACAATGAGCAGTTCTTC	CASSMTSGYYNEQFF
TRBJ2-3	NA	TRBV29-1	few	TGCAGCGCCGCCCGCCCGCGCGGGACAACTGGCGATACGCAGTATTTT	CSAARPRGTTGDTQYF
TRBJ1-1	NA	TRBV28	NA	TGTGCCAGCAGCCGAGGGACCACTGAAGCTTTCTTT	CASSRGTTEAFF
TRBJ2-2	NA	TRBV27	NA	TGTGCCAGCAGTTTACAGGGATTGGCCGGGGAGCTGTTTTTT	CASSLQGLAGELFF
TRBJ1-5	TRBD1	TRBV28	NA	TGTGCCAGCAGTTCCGGGACAGGGTTTGAGCCCCAGCATTTT	CASSSGTGFEPQHF
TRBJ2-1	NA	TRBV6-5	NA	TGTGCCAGCAGTTACGGGACGACTGAGCAGTTCTTC	CASSYGTTEQFF
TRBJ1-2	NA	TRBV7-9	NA	TGTGCCAGCAGCCCCTCCGGGGTGGAGAACTATGGCTACACCTTC	CASSPSGVENYGYTF
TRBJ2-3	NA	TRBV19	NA	TGTGCCAGTAGTCGTAAGCCCGACAGCCTTACGCAGTATTTT	CASSRKPDSLTQYF
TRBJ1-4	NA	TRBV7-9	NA	TGTGCCAGCAGCTTAAACCTCCGGGATGGCAATGAAAAACTGTTTTTT	CASSLNLRDGNEKLFF
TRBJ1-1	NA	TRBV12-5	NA	TGTGCCTCGAGGGGGGTGAACACTGAAGCTTTCTTT	CASRGVNTEAFF